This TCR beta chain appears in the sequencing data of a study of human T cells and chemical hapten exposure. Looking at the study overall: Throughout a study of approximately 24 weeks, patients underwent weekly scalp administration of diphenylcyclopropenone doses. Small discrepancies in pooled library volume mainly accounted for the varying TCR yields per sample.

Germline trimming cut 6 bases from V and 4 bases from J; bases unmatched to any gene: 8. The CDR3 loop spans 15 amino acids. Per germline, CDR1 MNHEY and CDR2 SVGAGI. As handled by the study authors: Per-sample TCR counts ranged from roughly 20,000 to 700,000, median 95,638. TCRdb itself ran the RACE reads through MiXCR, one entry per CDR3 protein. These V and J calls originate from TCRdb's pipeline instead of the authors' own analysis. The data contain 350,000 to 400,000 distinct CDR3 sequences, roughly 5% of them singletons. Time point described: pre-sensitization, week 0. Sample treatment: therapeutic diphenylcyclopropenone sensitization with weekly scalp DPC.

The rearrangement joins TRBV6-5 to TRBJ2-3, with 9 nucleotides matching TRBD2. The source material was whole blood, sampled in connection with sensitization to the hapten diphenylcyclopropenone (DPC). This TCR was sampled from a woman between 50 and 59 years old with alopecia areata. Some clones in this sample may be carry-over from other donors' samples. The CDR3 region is CASRGPAGGSDTQYF. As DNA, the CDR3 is TGTGCCAGCAGGGGTCCCGCGGGAGGGTCAGATACGCAGTATTTT.